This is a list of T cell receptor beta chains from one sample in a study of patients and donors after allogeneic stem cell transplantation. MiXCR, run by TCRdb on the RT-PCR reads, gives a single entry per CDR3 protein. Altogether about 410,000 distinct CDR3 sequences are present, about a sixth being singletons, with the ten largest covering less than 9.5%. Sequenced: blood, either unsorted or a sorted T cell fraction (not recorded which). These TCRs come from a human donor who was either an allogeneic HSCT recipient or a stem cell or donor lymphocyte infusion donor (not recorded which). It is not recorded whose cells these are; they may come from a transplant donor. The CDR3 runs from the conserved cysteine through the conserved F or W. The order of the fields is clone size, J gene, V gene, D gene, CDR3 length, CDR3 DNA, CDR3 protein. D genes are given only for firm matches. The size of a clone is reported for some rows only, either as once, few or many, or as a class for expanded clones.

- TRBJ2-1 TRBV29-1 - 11 TGCAGCGTTGAAGGCTGGAATGAGCAGTTCTTC CSVEGWNEQFF
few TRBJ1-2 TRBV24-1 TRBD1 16 TGTGCCACCAGTGAGGGAGGACAGGGAGCGGGAAATGGCTACACCTTC CATSEGGQGAGNGYTF
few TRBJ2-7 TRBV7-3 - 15 TGTGCCAGCAGCTTAAAGGCTTTACCTCCCTACGAGCAGTACTTC CASSLKALPPYEQYF
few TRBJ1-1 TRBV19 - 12 TGTGCCAGCCACCTGGGCGGCACTGAAGCTTTCTTT CASHLGGTEAFF
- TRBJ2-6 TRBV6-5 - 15 TGTGCCAGCAGTTCCTCGGATGCTGGGGCCAACGTCCTGACTTTC CASSSSDAGANVLTF
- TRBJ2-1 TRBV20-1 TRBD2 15 TGCAGTGCTAGAGCGCCTAGCGGGCAAGCTAGGGGGCAGTTCTTC CSARAPSGQARGQFF
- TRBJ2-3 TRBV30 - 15 TGTGCCTGGTCCGACCCCACCTTGGGTGCAGATACGCAGTATTTT CAWSDPTLGADTQYF
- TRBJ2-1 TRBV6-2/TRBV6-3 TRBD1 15 TGTGCCAGCAGTTACTCCGGGACAGGGGGCTATGAGCAGTTCTTC CASSYSGTGGYEQFF
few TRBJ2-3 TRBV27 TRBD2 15 TGTGCCAGCAGTTATGTAGCGGGGAGCACAGATACGCAGTATTTT CASSYVAGSTDTQYF
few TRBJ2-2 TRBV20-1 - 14 TGCAGTGCTACAGGGGGGAAGAACACCGGGGAGCTGTTTTTT CSATGGKNTGELFF
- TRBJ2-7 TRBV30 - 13 TGTGCCTGGAGTGTAGGTCCCGTGGGCGAGCAGTACTTC CAWSVGPVGEQYF
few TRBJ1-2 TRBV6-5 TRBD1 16 TGTGCCAGCAGTTACTCGGGCGTCCAGGGGGACTATGGCTACACCTTC CASSYSGVQGDYGYTF
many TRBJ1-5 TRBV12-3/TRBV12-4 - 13 TGTGCCAGCAGTCCTTTAACCATAGGGCCCCAGCATTTT CASSPLTIGPQHF
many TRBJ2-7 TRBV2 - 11 TGTGCCAGCGGTTTAGCGAGCGAGCAGTACTTC CASGLASEQYF
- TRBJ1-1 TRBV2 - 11 TGTGCCAGCAGTGAAGGGGGGGGAGCTTTCTTT CASSEGGGAFF
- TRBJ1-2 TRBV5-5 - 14 TGTGCCAGCAGCCTTTTCACAGGGCCCTATGGCTACACCTTC CASSLFTGPYGYTF
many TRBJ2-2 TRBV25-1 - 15 TGTGCCAGCAGTGAAGAACGGACGAACACCGGGGAGCTGTTTTTT CASSEERTNTGELFF
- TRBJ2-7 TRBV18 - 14 TGTGCCAGCTCACCCCTCGGGACAAACTACGAGCAGTACTTC CASSPLGTNYEQYF
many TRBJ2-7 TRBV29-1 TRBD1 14 TGCAGCGTTGAAGGGGACAGGGCGACGGACGAGCAGTACTTC CSVEGDRATDEQYF
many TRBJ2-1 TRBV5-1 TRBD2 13 TGCGCCAGCAGCGATAGCGGGAGCTATGAGCAGTTCTTC CASSDSGSYEQFF
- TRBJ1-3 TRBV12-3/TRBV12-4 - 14 TGTGCCAGCAGCCCCATGGTTGCTGGAAACACCATATATTTT CASSPMVAGNTIYF
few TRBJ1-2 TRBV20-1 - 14 TGCAGTGCCTGGACAGAAAGAAAATACTATGGCTACACCTTC CSAWTERKYYGYTF
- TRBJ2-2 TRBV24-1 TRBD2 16 TGTGCCACCAGTGATTTGTGGAGCGGGAGTACCGGGGAGCTGTTTTTT CATSDLWSGSTGELFF
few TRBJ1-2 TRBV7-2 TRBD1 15 TGTGCCAGCAGCTTAGGGGACAGGGCCTCCTATGGCTACACCTTC CASSLGDRASYGYTF
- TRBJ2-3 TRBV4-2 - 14 TGTGCCAGCAGCCGGGGGGTTAGCACAGATACGCAGTATTTT CASSRGVSTDTQYF
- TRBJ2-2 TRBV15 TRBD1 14 TGTGCCACCAGCAAAGGGGGCCAGGCCGGGGAGCTGTTTTTT CATSKGGQAGELFF
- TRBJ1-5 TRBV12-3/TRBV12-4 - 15 TGTGCCAGCAGTTACGGGAATAAGCGCAATCAGCCCCAGCATTTT CASSYGNKRNQPQHF
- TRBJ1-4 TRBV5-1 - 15 TGCGCCAGCAGCCCACAGGGACGGATTCGTGAAAAACTGTTTTTT CASSPQGRIREKLFF
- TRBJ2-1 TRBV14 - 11 TGTGCCAGCAGCCAAGCTCTCGAGCAGTTCTTC CASSQALEQFF
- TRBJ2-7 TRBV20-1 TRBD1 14 TGCAGTGCTAGAACCCGGGACAGATATTACGAGCAGTACTTC CSARTRDRYYEQYF
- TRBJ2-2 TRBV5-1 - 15 TGCGCCAGCAGCTTCTCGGGACACGCCACCGGGGAGCTGTTTTTT CASSFSGHATGELFF
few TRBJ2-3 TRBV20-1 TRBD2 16 TGCAGTGCTAGAGATCTGGGGCGGGGGAGCACAGATACGCAGTATTTT CSARDLGRGSTDTQYF
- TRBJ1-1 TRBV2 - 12 TGTGCCAAAAGAACAGGGAACACTGAAGCTTTCTTT CAKRTGNTEAFF
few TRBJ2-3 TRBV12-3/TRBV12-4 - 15 TGTGCCAGCAGTATCGGGTCAGGGCCCACAGATACGCAGTATTTT CASSIGSGPTDTQYF
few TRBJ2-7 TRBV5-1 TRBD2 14 TGCGCCAGCAGCACCCTAGCGGGGGTATACGAGCAGTACTTC CASSTLAGVYEQYF
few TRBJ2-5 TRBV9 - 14 TGTGCCAGCAGCCCTGGGACGGTTCGCGGGACCCAGTACTTC CASSPGTVRGTQYF
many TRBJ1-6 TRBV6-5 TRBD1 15 TGTGCCAGCAGTTTGCCGGGACAGGGTTATTCACCCCTCCACTTT CASSLPGQGYSPLHF
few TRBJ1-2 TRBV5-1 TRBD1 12 TGCGCCAGCAGCAGGGACAGAGAACGCTACACCTTC CASSRDRERYTF
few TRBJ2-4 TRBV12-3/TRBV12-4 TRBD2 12 TGTGCCAGCAGTCCCCCCGGGGGGGCCGGGTACTTC CASSPPGGAGYF
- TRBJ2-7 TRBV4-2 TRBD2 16 TGTGCCAGCAGCCAAGTCGGGACTAGCGGGACCTACGAGCAGTACTTC CASSQVGTSGTYEQYF
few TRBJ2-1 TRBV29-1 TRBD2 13 TGCAGCAGCCAGGGAGGGTCCTACAATGAGCAGTTCTTC CSSQGGSYNEQFF
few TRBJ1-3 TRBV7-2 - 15 TGTGCCAGCAGCTTAAATACCGGTCTCGTAAACACCATATATTTT CASSLNTGLVNTIYF
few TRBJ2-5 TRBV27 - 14 TGTGCCAGCAGTTTCATAGCGGAGCAAGAGACCCAGTACTTC CASSFIAEQETQYF
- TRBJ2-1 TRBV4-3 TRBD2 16 TGCGCCAGCAGCCTAAGACTAGCGGGGGGGATCAATGAGCAGTTCTTC CASSLRLAGGINEQFF
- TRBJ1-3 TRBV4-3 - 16 TGCGCCAGCAGCACCCGAGCGAGGACCGCCGGAAACACCATATATTTT CASSTRARTAGNTIYF
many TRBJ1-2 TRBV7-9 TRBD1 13 TGTGCCTTGCTTGGCACAGGGGGATATGGCTACACCTTC CALLGTGGYGYTF
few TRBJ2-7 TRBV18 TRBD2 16 TGTGCCAGCTCACACCGAACCGGGACTAGGGTTTACGAGCAGTACTTC CASSHRTGTRVYEQYF
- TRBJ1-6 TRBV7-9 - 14 TGTGCCAGCAGCTTGGCAGGGGAAGTGTCACCCCTCCACTTT CASSLAGEVSPLHF
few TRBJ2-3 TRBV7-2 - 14 TGTGCCAGCAGCTTATCAGGGGCCACAGATACGCAGTATTTT CASSLSGATDTQYF
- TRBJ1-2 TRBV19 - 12 TGTGCCAGTAGCACGAGTGAATATGGCTACTCCTTC CASSTSEYGYSF
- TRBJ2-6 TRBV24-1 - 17 TGTGCCACCAGTGCCGCGAACCTAGGGTCTGGGGCCAACGTCCTGACTTTC CATSAANLGSGANVLTF
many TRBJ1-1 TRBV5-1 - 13 TGCGCCAGCAGCCCGATAATGAACACTGAAGCTTTCTTT CASSPIMNTEAFF
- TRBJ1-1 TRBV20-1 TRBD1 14 TGCAGTGCTAGCAACAGGGGTGGTTTAGCTGAAGCTTTCTTT CSASNRGGLAEAFF
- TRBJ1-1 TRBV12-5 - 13 TGTGCTAGTGAACCAGGGGACACTCTCGAAGCTTTCTTT CASEPGDTLEAFF
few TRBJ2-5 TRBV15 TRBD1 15 TGTGCCACCAGCAGAAACATGGGACAGCAAGAGACCCAGTACTTC CATSRNMGQQETQYF
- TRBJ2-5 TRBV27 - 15 TGTGCCAGCAGGGAGGACGGGGGGCAGTTCGAGACCCAGTACTTC CASREDGGQFETQYF